These 29 T cell receptor beta chains were sequenced from one sample in a study of cytomegalovirus exposure and HLA in healthy donors (TCRdb year 2017). The library was obtained by the immunoSEQ multiplex PCR assay. For the multiplex PCR, a mixture combining 60 forward primers for TCR Vbeta segments and 13 reverse primers for TCR Jbeta segments was used. What TCRdb holds here is the immuneACCESS table cut down to in-frame rearrangements. Part of the clones is not present; checked against another copy, under half of the missing clones reflect an unresolved V gene, and the others are unexplained. This sample's listing comprises roughly 73,000 clones. 7.5% of the sample rests with the top ten. Source material: PBMCs. The receptor source for this set is a female donor in good health and CMV-seropositive.

The gene calls are TRBV5-1 and TRBJ1-4; TRBD1 is a possible D gene (6 bases). The V end lost 0 bases, the J end lost 5 bases, and 8 bases lay between the germline ends. The CDR3 spans 14 residues. CDR1 and CDR2 (germline): SGHRS, YFSETQ. The CDR3 DNA reads as TGCGCCAGCAGCTTGGGGACAGCCAATGAAAAACTGTTTTTT. This gives the protein CASSLGTANEKLFF.

This rearrangement joins TRBV5-1 to TRBJ1-4; D is uncertain. Looked up from germline, CDR1 is SGHRS and CDR2 is YFSETQ. V shed 3 bases and J shed 4 bases, with 10 bases lying between them. The CDR3 runs to 14 residues. Here the CDR3 reads CASSSGGFNEKLFF. CDR3 nucleotide sequence: TGCGCCAGCAGCTCAGGAGGGTTTAATGAAAAACTGTTTTTT.

The chain carries TRBV5-6 and TRBJ2-1, with 14 bases identical to TRBD2. Germline V CDR1 and CDR2: SGHDT, YYEEEE. The CDR3 runs to 17 residues. Trimming cost V 0 bases and J 10 bases; bases outside gene matches: 9. For the CDR3, the DNA is TGTGCCAGCAGCTTGGGCGAAATGAGACTAGCGGGGGGGGAGCAGTTCTTC. Amino acids: CASSLGEMRLAGGEQFF.

The chain employs TRBV27 and TRBJ2-7; possible D gene TRBD2, 6 bases. Germline assignment: CDR1 MNHEY and CDR2 SMNVEV (reference sequence). Trimming stripped 5 bases from V and 6 bases from J, with 14 bases between. This CDR3 is 13 amino acids long. The CDR3 nucleotides read TGTGCCAGCAGTCCTAGGGTCGGGAGCGAGCAGTACTTC. Translation gives CASSPRVGSEQYF.

V usage is TRBV5-6 and J usage is TRBJ1-5; TRBD1 aligns across 8 bases. The CDR3 covers 16 residues. V lost 0 bases, J lost 11 bases, and 13 bases stayed unmatched. Per germline, CDR1 SGHDT and CDR2 YYEEEE. In DNA, the CDR3 is TGTGCCAGCAGCTTGGGGAGTGCGACAGGGGTTTTCTCCCAGCATTTT. The encoded protein is CASSLGSATGVFSQHF. Complete variable domain (other parts from reference TRBV5-6 and TRBJ1-5): DAGVTQSPTHLIKTRGQQVTLRCSPKSGHDTVSWYQQALGQGPQFIFQYYEEEERQRGNFPDRFSGHQFPNYSSELNVNALLLGDSALYLCASSLGSATGVFSQHFGDGTRLSIL.

V gene TRBV30 combines with J gene TRBJ1-4; tentative D call: TRBD1 (6 bases). V dropped 4 bases and J dropped 7 bases, with 10 bases sitting between them. From germline, CDR1 is GTSNPN and CDR2 SVGIG (reference sequence). The CDR3 totals 12 residues. CDR3 loop: CAWTHRVEKLFF. CDR3 in DNA: TGTGCCTGGACCCACAGGGTTGAAAAACTGTTTTTT.

The chain carries TRBV19 and TRBJ1-2; perhaps TRBD1 as D (6 bases). In germline, CDR1 is LNHDA, CDR2 SQIVND (reference sequence). With 3 bases removed from V and 4 bases from J, the gap between germline ends came to 12 bases. CDR3 size: 14 residues. CDR3 residues: CASSMGTGPYGYTF. CDR3 coding DNA: TGTGCCAGTAGTATGGGAACAGGGCCCTATGGCTACACCTTC. The full variable domain, its missing parts supplied by reference TRBV19 and TRBJ1-2, is DGGITQSPKYLFRKEGQNVTLSCEQNLNHDAMYWYRQDPGQGLRLIYYSQIVNDFQKGDIAEGYSVSREKKESFPLTVTSAQKNPTAFYLCASSMGTGPYGYTFGSGTRLTVV.

This chain connects TRBV19 to TRBJ2-7, with D unresolved. The CDR3 has 16 residues. The germline CDR1 and CDR2 sequences are LNHDA and SQIVND (reference sequence). Trimming left V 5 bases short and J 1 base short, with 18 bases between. The CDR3 nucleotides read TGTGCCAGTAGTCTTGTTGGTGGAGATGGTTCCTACGAGCAGTACTTC. Its translation: CASSLVGGDGSYEQYF.

V and J are TRBV13 and TRBJ1-4; 7 positions agree with TRBD1. Germline assignment: CDR1 PRHDT and CDR2 FYEKMQ (reference sequence). V gave up 3 bases and J gave up 3 bases; unmatched junction bases: 4. CDR3 length: 15 amino acids. The CDR3 region is CASSLRGLANEKLFF. Written as DNA, the CDR3 is TGTGCCAGCAGCTTGAGGGGGCTGGCTAATGAAAAACTGTTTTTT.

The V and J genes are TRBV30 and TRBJ2-7, with 8 bases fitting TRBD2. Germline V CDR1 and CDR2: GTSNPN, SVGIG (reference sequence). J lost 5 bases, V lost 5 bases, and 8 bases had no gene match. The CDR3 length is 13 residues. Here the CDR3 reads CAWGTRFAHEQYF. CDR3 bases: TGTGCCTGGGGGACTAGATTTGCCCACGAGCAGTACTTC.

The genes are TRBV5-1 and TRBJ1-3; D ambiguous. Per germline, CDR1 SGHRS and CDR2 YFSETQ. V gave up 1 base and J gave up 0 bases, with 11 bases separating them. This CDR3 is built from 16 residues. CDR3 loop: CASSLNGQHSGNTIYF. The CDR3 coding sequence is TGCGCCAGCAGCTTGAATGGGCAACACTCTGGAAACACCATATATTTT.

V and J are TRBV6-5 and TRBJ2-5; D perhaps matches TRBD2 (6 bases). The CDR3 consists of 12 residues. The V and J ends lost 5 bases and 4 bases respectively, with 8 bases between them. From germline, CDR1 is MNHEY and CDR2 SVGAGI. The CDR3 DNA reads as TGTGCCAGCAGTGGGGGGTTAGAGACCCAGTACTTC. Translated, it gives CASSGGLETQYF.

On this clone: Other DNA sequences from this sample encode an identical CDR3 as well. This chain uses TRBV7-6 with TRBJ1-1, with D tentatively TRBD1 (6 bases). CDR3 length: 14 residues. The V gene lost 1 base and the J gene lost 4 bases, with 10 bases spanning the gap. In germline, CDR1 is SGHVS, CDR2 FNYEAQ. DNA of the CDR3: TGTGCCAGCAGCTTAGGGGGGCGCGGCACTGAAGCTTTCTTT. Protein product: CASSLGGRGTEAFF.

The chain recombines TRBV6-1 with TRBJ2-7, with D possibly TRBD1 on 5 matching bases. Germline V gene lookup returns CDR1 MNHNS and CDR2 SASEGT. Trimming left V 4 bases short and J 0 bases short, with 13 bases between. The CDR3 is made up of 15 amino acids. CDR3 protein: CASSGDDRLSYEQYF. The CDR3 coding sequence is TGTGCCAGCAGTGGAGATGACAGACTCTCCTACGAGCAGTACTTC.

The J gene is TRBJ1-2, the V gene TRBV9, with D maybe TRBD1 (6 bases). CDR3 length equals 16 residues. Per germline, CDR1 SGDLS and CDR2 YYNGEE. Trimming stripped 4 bases from V and 0 bases from J, with 16 bases between. The CDR3 is CASSPRGGIANYGYTF. The DNA of the CDR3 is TGTGCCAGCAGCCCTCGAGGGGGAATTGCTAACTATGGCTACACCTTC.

The rearrangement uses TRBV29-1 and TRBJ2-7; TRBD1 agrees at 7 bases. The CDR3 runs 12 residues. Germline V gives CDR1 SQVTM, CDR2 ANQGSEA. Germline trimming cut 2 bases from V and 8 bases from J; bases unmatched to any gene: 6. CDR3: CSVEKQGNKQYF. CDR3 bases: TGCAGCGTTGAAAAACAGGGGAATAAGCAGTACTTC.

This rearrangement joins TRBV5-4 to TRBJ1-4; 11 positions agree with TRBD1. The CDR3 contains 14 residues. The junction had 3 bases not matched to a gene; V was cut back by 4 bases and J by 7 bases. Germline CDR1 reads SGHNT; CDR2 reads YYREEE (reference sequence). CDR3 in amino acids: CASSKDRGREKLFF. The CDR3 region has the DNA TGTGCCAGCAGCAAGGACAGGGGGCGTGAAAAACTGTTTTTT.

This rearrangement joins TRBV28 to TRBJ2-7, with D perhaps matching TRBD1 (6 bases). Germline-derived CDR1 and CDR2 are MDHEN and SYDVKM. This CDR3 spans 14 amino acids. V was pared by 6 bases and J by 0 bases, with 12 bases between. Written as DNA, the CDR3 is TGTGCCAGCAGCCCGGGACAAATCTCCTACGAGCAGTACTTC. Translating gives CASSPGQISYEQYF.

This chain joins TRBV9 and TRBJ2-6; a weak D match, TRBD2 (6 bases). CDR1 SGDLS and CDR2 YYNGEE come from the germline V gene. V was clipped by 3 bases and J by 0 bases, with 16 bases between them. The CDR3 extends over 18 amino acids. The DNA of the CDR3 is TGTGCCAGCAGCGCGCGCACGGGACTGAACTCTGGGGCCAACGTCCTGACTTTC. Encoded protein: CASSARTGLNSGANVLTF.

This chain joins TRBV7-2 and TRBJ2-1; TRBD2 matches at 8 bases. The V and J ends lost 2 bases and 7 bases, in that order; junction bases with no gene match: 10. Germline V gene data show CDR1 as SGHTA and CDR2 as FQGNSA. The CDR3 contains 16 residues. The CDR3 reads CASSLPLSGIGNEQFF. The CDR3 DNA reads TGTGCCAGCAGCTTACCGCTTAGCGGGATTGGTAATGAGCAGTTCTTC.

The chain employs TRBV6-1 and TRBJ1-3; D is undetermined. The length of the CDR3 is 12 residues. V was pared by 7 bases and J by 0 bases, with 4 bases between. The V gene's germline CDR1 is MNHNS and CDR2 SASEGT. CDR3 nucleotide sequence: TGTGCCAGCACCGGCTCTGGAAACACCATATATTTT. Its protein is CASTGSGNTIYF.

This rearrangement joins TRBV30 to TRBJ2-1, with 9 bases aligning to TRBD2. The V gene's germline CDR1 is GTSNPN and CDR2 SVGIG (reference sequence). CDR3 length: 16 amino acids. V lost 0 bases to trimming and J lost 7 bases; unmatched junction nucleotides: 10. The CDR3 sequence: CAWSVPGGSGRNEQFF. CDR3 DNA sequence: TGTGCCTGGAGTGTTCCCGGAGGAAGCGGGAGGAATGAGCAGTTCTTC.

The chain employs TRBV6-5 and TRBJ2-1, with 7 positions matching TRBD1. The J segment lost 6 bases and the V segment lost 0 bases, leaving 8 bases of the junction unmatched. The CDR3 loop spans 16 amino acids. CDR1 and CDR2 (germline): MNHEY, SVGAGI. The CDR3 DNA reads TGTGCCAGCAGTTACTCGTGGAAGGGGGCGTTCAATGAGCAGTTCTTC. Protein product: CASSYSWKGAFNEQFF.

The chain is built from TRBV9 and TRBJ2-1, with 12 bases matching TRBD2. Germline V CDR1 and CDR2: SGDLS, YYNGEE. This CDR3 is built from 16 residues. With V trimmed by 2 bases and J by 4 bases, 4 bases remained unmatched. The CDR3 DNA follows: TGTGCCAGCAGCGTTTCCCTAGCGGGAGGGTACAATGAGCAGTTCTTC. Residues: CASSVSLAGGYNEQFF.

The chain has TRBV9 and TRBJ2-1, with 8 positions matching TRBD1. The CDR3 is made up of 15 amino acids. Germline-derived CDR1 and CDR2 are SGDLS and YYNGEE. Trimming took 3 bases from V and 0 from J; bases not matched to a gene: 2. The CDR3 coding sequence is TGTGCCAGCAGCGACGGACAGGGCTCCTACAATGAGCAGTTCTTC. Protein product: CASSDGQGSYNEQFF.

V usage is TRBV6-5 and J usage is TRBJ2-7, with TRBD2 matching over 11 bases. The CDR3 sequence is 14 residues long. The V gene's germline CDR1 is MNHEY and CDR2 SVGAGI. V gave up 5 bases and J gave up 3 bases; unmatched junction bases: 3. In DNA, the CDR3 is TGTGCCAGCAGTACTAGCGGGGGCAACTACGAGCAGTACTTC. This sequence encodes CASSTSGGNYEQYF.

The V and J genes are TRBV7-2 and TRBJ2-7; 8 bases are shared with TRBD2. The CDR3 is 14 residues long. The V gene's germline CDR1 is SGHTA and CDR2 FQGNSA. Trimming took 1 base from V and 4 from J; bases not matched to a gene: 3. CDR3 protein: CASSLGGGGYEQYF. CDR3 coding DNA: TGTGCCAGCAGCTTAGGGGGCGGGGGGTACGAGCAGTACTTC.

The chain combines TRBV19 with TRBJ1-5, with D tentatively TRBD1 (5 bases). The CDR3 is 19 residues long. Germline V gives CDR1 LNHDA, CDR2 SQIVND (reference sequence). V was cut by 2 bases and J by 2 bases, with 22 bases left in between. The CDR3 DNA reads TGTGCCAGTAGTATACTGGCAGGCAGGGAATCGGTAGGCAATCAGCCCCAGCATTTT. Residues: CASSILAGRESVGNQPQHF.

The genes are TRBV25-1 and TRBJ1-4; tentative D call: TRBD1 (6 bases). The CDR3 sequence is 14 residues long. Germline V gene sequence: CDR1 MGHDK, CDR2 SYGVNS. V lost 6 bases to trimming and J lost 8 bases, with 16 bases between them. The CDR3 DNA follows: TGTGCCAGCAGCGAGCACAGGGTGGGGGAAAAACTGTTTTTT. Translation gives CASSEHRVGEKLFF. Filled out from reference TRBV25-1 and TRBJ1-4, the complete variable domain reads EADIYQTPRYLVIGTGKKITLECSQTMGHDKMYWYQQDPGMELHLIHYSYGVNSTEKGDLSSESTVSRIRTEHFPLTLESARPSHTSQYLCASSEHRVGEKLFFGSGTQLSVL.